This is a list of T cell receptor beta chains from one sample in a study of blood T cell repertoires in COVID-19. Clones were sequenced by immunoSEQ multiplex PCR, and TCRdb holds only the in-frame ones, with some missing. The sample includes approximately 310,000 clones, around 86% of them seen just once. Sequencing was done on a sample of peripheral blood. The receptors shown here come from a man aged 45-60 years with active or convalescent COVID-19. CDR3s include the opening cysteine and the closing phenylalanine or tryptophan. Fields, in order: CDR3 DNA, CDR3 protein, V gene, clone size, D gene, J gene. A D gene is named only where the DNA matches it firmly. Clone size is given for some rows only: seen once, a few or many times, or a class if the clone is expanded.

CDR3 DNA: TGCGCCAGCAGCCAAACATCTCAAGAGACCCAGTACTTC
CDR3 protein: CASSQTSQETQYF
V gene: TRBV4-1
clone size: .
D gene: .
J gene: TRBJ2-5

CDR3 DNA: TGCAGTGCTAGTACTAGCCTTATGAACACTGAAGCTTTCTTT
CDR3 protein: CSASTSLMNTEAFF
V gene: TRBV20-1
clone size: .
D gene: .
J gene: TRBJ1-1

CDR3 DNA: TGTGCCAGCAGTTACTTTACAGGGATAATGAACACTGAAGCTTTCTTT
CDR3 protein: CASSYFTGIMNTEAFF
V gene: TRBV6-6
clone size: few
D gene: .
J gene: TRBJ1-1

CDR3 DNA: TGTGCCTGGACTCCCCGGGGCTCCTACAATGAGCAGTTCTTC
CDR3 protein: CAWTPRGSYNEQFF
V gene: TRBV30
clone size: .
D gene: .
J gene: TRBJ2-1

CDR3 DNA: TGTGCCAGCAGTTCCGGGACAGGGTACTACGAGCAGTACTTC
CDR3 protein: CASSSGTGYYEQYF
V gene: TRBV6-6
clone size: .
D gene: TRBD1
J gene: TRBJ2-7

CDR3 DNA: TGTGCCAGCAGTTGGGACAGGGGAGGCAGTGGCTACACCTTC
CDR3 protein: CASSWDRGGSGYTF
V gene: TRBV5-4
clone size: .
D gene: TRBD1
J gene: TRBJ1-2

CDR3 DNA: TGCGCCAGCAGCTTGGCCACCGGGACAGATATTGGCTACACCTTC
CDR3 protein: CASSLATGTDIGYTF
V gene: TRBV5-1
clone size: .
D gene: TRBD1
J gene: TRBJ1-2

CDR3 DNA: TGTGCCAGCAGCTTGGGACAGGGCTCTAATGAAAAACTGTTTTTT
CDR3 protein: CASSLGQGSNEKLFF
V gene: TRBV5-4
clone size: few
D gene: TRBD1
J gene: TRBJ1-4

CDR3 DNA: TGTGCCAGCAGTGAAAGGGGCAGGCCCGCTAACTATGGCTACACCTTC
CDR3 protein: CASSERGRPANYGYTF
V gene: TRBV2
clone size: .
D gene: .
J gene: TRBJ1-2

CDR3 DNA: TGTGCCAGCAGCTTAGCGGGGGGGCCTCCTTATACGCAGTATTTT
CDR3 protein: CASSLAGGPPYTQYF
V gene: TRBV7-3
clone size: .
D gene: TRBD2
J gene: TRBJ2-3

CDR3 DNA: TGTGCCAGTAGAACCCGGGACAGGGGCTATGGCTACACCTTC
CDR3 protein: CASRTRDRGYGYTF
V gene: TRBV19
clone size: .
D gene: TRBD1
J gene: TRBJ1-2

CDR3 DNA: TGTGCCAGCAGCACGAACACAGGGGGCTTTGAAGCTTTCTTT
CDR3 protein: CASSTNTGGFEAFF
V gene: TRBV7-2
clone size: .
D gene: TRBD1
J gene: TRBJ1-1

CDR3 DNA: TGTGCCAGCAGCTTAGAACGCGGGAGGGCCGGCAATGAGCAGTTCTTC
CDR3 protein: CASSLERGRAGNEQFF
V gene: TRBV7-9
clone size: .
D gene: TRBD2
J gene: TRBJ2-1

CDR3 DNA: TGTGCCAGTAGTTACGGGACAGGGGTCTCTCGAGGCTATGGCTACACCTTC
CDR3 protein: CASSYGTGVSRGYGYTF
V gene: TRBV19
clone size: .
D gene: TRBD1
J gene: TRBJ1-2

CDR3 DNA: TGTGCCAGCGGAACTAGCGGGAGGGTCAATGAGCAGTTCTTC
CDR3 protein: CASGTSGRVNEQFF
V gene: TRBV2
clone size: .
D gene: TRBD2
J gene: TRBJ2-1

CDR3 DNA: TGTGCCAGCAGCGTAGCCCCCAGCGGGAGCGAAAGGGAGCAGTACTTC
CDR3 protein: CASSVAPSGSEREQYF
V gene: TRBV9
clone size: .
D gene: TRBD2
J gene: TRBJ2-7

CDR3 DNA: TGTGCCAGCAGCCCCTGGCGTATAGCACGAAATCAGCCCCAGCATTTT
CDR3 protein: CASSPWRIARNQPQHF
V gene: TRBV28
clone size: .
D gene: .
J gene: TRBJ1-5

CDR3 DNA: TGCGCCAGCAGCTCTCTTAGCGGGGGGCACTCCTACGAGCAGTACTTC
CDR3 protein: CASSSLSGGHSYEQYF
V gene: TRBV5-1
clone size: .
D gene: TRBD2
J gene: TRBJ2-7

CDR3 DNA: TGTGCCAGCAGCCAAGAAGGAGCAGGGGGAAACTATGGCTACACCTTC
CDR3 protein: CASSQEGAGGNYGYTF
V gene: TRBV3-1/TRBV3-2
clone size: .
D gene: TRBD1
J gene: TRBJ1-2

CDR3 DNA: TGTGCCAGCAGCTTACGAGGCCCGGCGAGCTCCTACAATGAGCAGTTCTTC
CDR3 protein: CASSLRGPASSYNEQFF
V gene: TRBV7-2
clone size: .
D gene: .
J gene: TRBJ2-1

CDR3 DNA: TGTGCCAGCAGTGGGCGACAGGTTTACGAGCAGTACTTC
CDR3 protein: CASSGRQVYEQYF
V gene: TRBV6-2/TRBV6-3
clone size: few
D gene: .
J gene: TRBJ2-7

CDR3 DNA: TGTGCCAGCAGCCGGACAGCCTTAAGTGGCTACACCTTC
CDR3 protein: CASSRTALSGYTF
V gene: TRBV11-2
clone size: once
D gene: .
J gene: TRBJ1-2

CDR3 DNA: TGCGCCAGCAGGGCAGCGGCCCTCTCCTACAATGAGCAGTTCTTC
CDR3 protein: CASRAAALSYNEQFF
V gene: TRBV23-1
clone size: once
D gene: .
J gene: TRBJ2-1

CDR3 DNA: TGTGCCAGCAGTTCATCGACAGGGAATCTATGGGGCTACACCTTC
CDR3 protein: CASSSSTGNLWGYTF
V gene: TRBV6-4
clone size: .
D gene: TRBD1
J gene: TRBJ1-2

CDR3 DNA: TGTGCCAGCAGCTTTAGGACAGTAGCCACAGATACGCAGTATTTT
CDR3 protein: CASSFRTVATDTQYF
V gene: TRBV9
clone size: once
D gene: .
J gene: TRBJ2-3

CDR3 DNA: TGCAGTGACAGGGCCATAAACTATGGCTACACCTTC
CDR3 protein: CSDRAINYGYTF
V gene: TRBV29-1
clone size: once
D gene: TRBD1
J gene: TRBJ1-2

CDR3 DNA: TGCGCCAGCAGTGAGTCATTAGGACTAGCGGTAGATACGCAGTATTTT
CDR3 protein: CASSESLGLAVDTQYF
V gene: TRBV10-1
clone size: .
D gene: TRBD2
J gene: TRBJ2-3

CDR3 DNA: TGTGCCAGCAGCGCGACAGGGGAGGGCATTCAGTACTTC
CDR3 protein: CASSATGEGIQYF
V gene: TRBV9
clone size: .
D gene: .
J gene: TRBJ2-4

CDR3 DNA: TGTGCCAGCAGGACTAGCGGGAGTACGAACACCGGGGAGCTGTTTTTT
CDR3 protein: CASRTSGSTNTGELFF
V gene: TRBV7-9
clone size: .
D gene: TRBD2
J gene: TRBJ2-2

CDR3 DNA: TGTGCCAGCTCACCATTGACAAGAGATGGCTACACCTTC
CDR3 protein: CASSPLTRDGYTF
V gene: TRBV18
clone size: once
D gene: .
J gene: TRBJ1-2

CDR3 DNA: TGTGCCACCAGCAGAGACAGGACTGGGGGGGAACTGTTTTTT
CDR3 protein: CATSRDRTGGELFF
V gene: TRBV15
clone size: .
D gene: .
J gene: TRBJ1-4

CDR3 DNA: TGTGCCAGCAGTTACTCGCAGGTCCTAAGCACAGATACGCAGTATTTT
CDR3 protein: CASSYSQVLSTDTQYF
V gene: TRBV6-2/TRBV6-3
clone size: .
D gene: .
J gene: TRBJ2-3

CDR3 DNA: TGTGCCAGCTCTCAAAACCGGGAAAGCTACACCTTC
CDR3 protein: CASSQNRESYTF
V gene: TRBV18
clone size: .
D gene: .
J gene: TRBJ1-2

CDR3 DNA: TGTGCCAGCAGTTACGACTTATATACGCAGTATTTT
CDR3 protein: CASSYDLYTQYF
V gene: TRBV6-5
clone size: .
D gene: .
J gene: TRBJ2-3

CDR3 DNA: TGTGCCAGCAGCCGCGGGACAGGGGTCGGCTACACCTTC
CDR3 protein: CASSRGTGVGYTF
V gene: TRBV7-9
clone size: .
D gene: TRBD1
J gene: TRBJ1-2

CDR3 DNA: TGTGCCAGCTCACCACAGGACAGGGGGTTTAATTCACCCCTCCACTTT
CDR3 protein: CASSPQDRGFNSPLHF
V gene: TRBV18
clone size: few
D gene: TRBD1
J gene: TRBJ1-6

CDR3 DNA: TGTGCCAGCAGTGTACCGAGGGGAGGGCAGTACTTC
CDR3 protein: CASSVPRGGQYF
V gene: TRBV28
clone size: .
D gene: .
J gene: TRBJ2-7

CDR3 DNA: TGTGCCAGCAGCGGGGGACTAGCGGGGGCCACCGGGGAGCTGTTTTTT
CDR3 protein: CASSGGLAGATGELFF
V gene: TRBV9
clone size: .
D gene: TRBD2
J gene: TRBJ2-2

CDR3 DNA: TGTGCCAGCAGTCCATCAGGGTACGGGACCCAGTACTTC
CDR3 protein: CASSPSGYGTQYF
V gene: TRBV28
clone size: .
D gene: .
J gene: TRBJ2-5

CDR3 DNA: TGTGCCAGCAGTACCACAACGAACACTGAAGCTTTCTTT
CDR3 protein: CASSTTTNTEAFF
V gene: TRBV28
clone size: .
D gene: .
J gene: TRBJ1-1